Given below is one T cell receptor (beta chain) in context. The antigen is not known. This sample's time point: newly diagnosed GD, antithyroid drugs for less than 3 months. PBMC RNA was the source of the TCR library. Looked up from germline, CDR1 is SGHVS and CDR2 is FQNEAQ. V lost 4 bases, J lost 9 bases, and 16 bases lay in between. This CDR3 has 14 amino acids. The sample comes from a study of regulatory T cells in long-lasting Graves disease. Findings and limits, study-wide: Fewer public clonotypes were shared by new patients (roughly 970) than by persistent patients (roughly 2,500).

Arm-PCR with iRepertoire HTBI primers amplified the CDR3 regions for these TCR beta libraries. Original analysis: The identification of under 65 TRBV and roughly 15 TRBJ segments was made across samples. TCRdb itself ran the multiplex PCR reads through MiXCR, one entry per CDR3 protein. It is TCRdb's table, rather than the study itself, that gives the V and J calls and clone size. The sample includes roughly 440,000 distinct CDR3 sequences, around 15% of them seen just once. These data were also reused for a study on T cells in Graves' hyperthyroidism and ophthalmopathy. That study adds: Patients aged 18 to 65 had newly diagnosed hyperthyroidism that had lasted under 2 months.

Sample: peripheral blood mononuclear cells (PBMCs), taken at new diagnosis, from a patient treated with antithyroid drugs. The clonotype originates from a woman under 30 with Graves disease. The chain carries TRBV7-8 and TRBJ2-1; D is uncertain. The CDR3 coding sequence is TGTGCCAGCAGCTCCACGGCTGGGGTTCCTGAGCAGTTCTTC. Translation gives CASSSTAGVPEQFF.